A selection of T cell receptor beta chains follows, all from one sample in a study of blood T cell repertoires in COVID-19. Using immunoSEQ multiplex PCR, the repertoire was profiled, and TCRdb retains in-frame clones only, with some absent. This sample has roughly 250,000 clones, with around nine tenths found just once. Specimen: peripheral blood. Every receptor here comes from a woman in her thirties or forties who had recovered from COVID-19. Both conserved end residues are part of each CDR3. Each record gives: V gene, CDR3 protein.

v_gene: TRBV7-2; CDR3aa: CASSFSAVSSYEQYF
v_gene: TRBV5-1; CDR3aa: CASSSDGVGGPRSSYNEQFF
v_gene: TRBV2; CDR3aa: CASIFRGINEKLFF
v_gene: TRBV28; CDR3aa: CASSFLPGETGELFF
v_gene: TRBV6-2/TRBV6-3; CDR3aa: CASSYSGSRYGYTF
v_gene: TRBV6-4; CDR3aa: CASREKGTAPPNQPQHF
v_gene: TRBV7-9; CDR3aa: CASSHSKSRDRGQNEQFF
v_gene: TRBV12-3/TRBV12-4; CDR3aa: CASRPGAGELFF
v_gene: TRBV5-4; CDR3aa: CASSWTGRSANPEAFF
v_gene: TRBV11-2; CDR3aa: CASSLSGTSGRYEQFF
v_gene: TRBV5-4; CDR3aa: CASSSRVGGRTEAFF
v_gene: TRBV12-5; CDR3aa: CASGLGQGKNQPQHF
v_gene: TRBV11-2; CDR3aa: CASSLEMALNEKLFF
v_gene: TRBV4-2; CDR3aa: CASSPGLAGGRTDYEQYF
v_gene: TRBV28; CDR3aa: CASSQGDGYTF
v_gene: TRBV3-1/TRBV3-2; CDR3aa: CASSLPGQGTKTQYF
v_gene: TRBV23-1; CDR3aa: CASSQTPRLHSYEQYF
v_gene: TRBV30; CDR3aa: CAWSVPARALAGDEQFF
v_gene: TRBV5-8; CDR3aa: CASSFVRGLAEKLFF
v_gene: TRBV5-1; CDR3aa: CASRWGTADAEAFF
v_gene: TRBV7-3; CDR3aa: CASSSKRGSSYNEQFF
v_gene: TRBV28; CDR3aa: CASSLPKELAGLTYEQYF
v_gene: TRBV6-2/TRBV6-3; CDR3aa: CASSYSSTGGETQYF
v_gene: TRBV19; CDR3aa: CASSMPGQGTQPQHF
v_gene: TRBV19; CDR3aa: CASSLRLALWDTQYF
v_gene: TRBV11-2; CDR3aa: CASSPPDREYNEQFF
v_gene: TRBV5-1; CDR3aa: CASSLRTVNYGYTF
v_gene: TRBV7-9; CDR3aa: CASSSIIAGDAVQETQYF
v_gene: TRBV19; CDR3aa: CASSWYRGDEKLFF
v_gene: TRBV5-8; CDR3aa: CASSLDRNYEQYF
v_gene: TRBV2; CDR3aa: CASSGDTLYGYTF
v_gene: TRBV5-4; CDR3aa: CASSSDRAREKLFF
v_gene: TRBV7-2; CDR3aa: CASSLEGQGRSYIQYF
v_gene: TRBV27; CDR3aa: CASWDRSYEQYF
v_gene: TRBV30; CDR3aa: CAWSRGGRYEQYF
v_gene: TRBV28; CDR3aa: CASSPGQGQEETQYF
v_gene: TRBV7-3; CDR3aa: CASSLQAGGTTNTGELFF
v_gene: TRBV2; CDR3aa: CASSESRLAGKTQYF
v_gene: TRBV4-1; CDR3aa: CASSQDVAVWQFF
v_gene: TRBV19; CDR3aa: CASSFTGGRNQPQHF
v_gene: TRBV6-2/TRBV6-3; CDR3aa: CASSQRVAGADNEQFF
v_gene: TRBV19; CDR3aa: CASSMAAGGSYEQYF